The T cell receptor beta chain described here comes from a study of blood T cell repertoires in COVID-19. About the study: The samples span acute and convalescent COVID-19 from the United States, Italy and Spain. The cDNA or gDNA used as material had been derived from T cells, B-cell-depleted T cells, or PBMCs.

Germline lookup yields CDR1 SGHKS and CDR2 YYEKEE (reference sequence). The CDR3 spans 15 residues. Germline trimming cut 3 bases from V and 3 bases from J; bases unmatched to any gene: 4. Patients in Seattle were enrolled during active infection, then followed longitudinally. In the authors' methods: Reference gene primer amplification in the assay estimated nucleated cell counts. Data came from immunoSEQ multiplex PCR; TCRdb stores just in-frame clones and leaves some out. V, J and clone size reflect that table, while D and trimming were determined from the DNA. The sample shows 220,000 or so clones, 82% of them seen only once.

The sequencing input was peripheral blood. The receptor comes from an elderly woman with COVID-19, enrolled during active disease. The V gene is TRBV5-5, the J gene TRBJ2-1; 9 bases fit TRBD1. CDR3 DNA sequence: TGTGCCAGCAGCTCCCCGGGACAGGGCTACAATGAGCAGTTCTTC. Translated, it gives CASSSPGQGYNEQFF.